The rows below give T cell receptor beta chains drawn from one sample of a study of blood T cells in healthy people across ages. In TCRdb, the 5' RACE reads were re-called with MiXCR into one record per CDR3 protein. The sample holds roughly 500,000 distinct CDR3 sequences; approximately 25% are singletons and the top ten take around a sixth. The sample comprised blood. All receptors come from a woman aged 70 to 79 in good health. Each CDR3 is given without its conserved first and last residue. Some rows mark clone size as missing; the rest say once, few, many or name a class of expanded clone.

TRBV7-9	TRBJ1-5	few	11	ASSLDWEQPQH
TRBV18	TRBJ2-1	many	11	ASRPGAYNEQF
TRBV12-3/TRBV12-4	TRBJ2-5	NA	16	ASSPWRAGALLGETQY
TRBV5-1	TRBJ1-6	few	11	ASSLPGDSPLH
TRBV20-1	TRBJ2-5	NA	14	SASRTSGQSGETQY
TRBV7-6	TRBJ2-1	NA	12	ASSLDLAGGEQF
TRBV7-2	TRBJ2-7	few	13	ASSLATGPLYEQY
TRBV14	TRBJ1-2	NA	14	ASSPFPAGTGVGYT
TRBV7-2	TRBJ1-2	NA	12	ASSPKKRVRGYT
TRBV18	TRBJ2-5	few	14	ASSPGQGSSRETQY
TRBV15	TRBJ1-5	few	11	ATSTGGVQPQH
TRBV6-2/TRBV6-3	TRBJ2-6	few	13	ASSPGFAGANVLT
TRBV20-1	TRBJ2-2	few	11	SAGLPTPGGLF
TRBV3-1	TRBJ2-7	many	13	ASSPGLAGAYEQY
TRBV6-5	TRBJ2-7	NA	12	ASSRAYDSYEQY
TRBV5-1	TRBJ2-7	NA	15	ASSTQGWGTGTYEQY
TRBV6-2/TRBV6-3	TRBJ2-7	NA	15	ASTATRFTSVSYEQY
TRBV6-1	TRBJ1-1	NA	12	AVLRTGLNTEAS
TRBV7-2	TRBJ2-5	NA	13	ASTPFRGVSETQY
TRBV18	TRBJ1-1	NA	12	ASATTGGNTEAF
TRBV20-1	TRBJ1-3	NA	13	SATKEKSSGNTIY
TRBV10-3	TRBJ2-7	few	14	AISGGTGAIIYEQY
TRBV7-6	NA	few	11	ASSLADSGGQF
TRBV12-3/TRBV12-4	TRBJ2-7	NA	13	ASSFSATGAYEQY
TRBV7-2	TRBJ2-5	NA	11	ASRTGNGETQY
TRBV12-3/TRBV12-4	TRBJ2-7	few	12	ASSLAALSNEQY
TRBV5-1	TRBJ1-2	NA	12	ASSLSARSYGYT
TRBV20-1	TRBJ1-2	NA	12	SASGAQGWYGYT
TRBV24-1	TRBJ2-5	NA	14	ATSDGTGRRGETQY
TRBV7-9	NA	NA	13	ASSLFGLAGGEQY
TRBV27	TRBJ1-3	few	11	APKLGSGNTIY
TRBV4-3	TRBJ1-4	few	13	ASSQDGGGRGKLF
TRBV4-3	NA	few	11	ASSVGLGNEQF
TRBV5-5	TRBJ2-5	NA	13	ASSGVGLWAETQY
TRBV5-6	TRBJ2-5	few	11	ASSGAAEQTQY
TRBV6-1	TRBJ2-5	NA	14	ASSDALGTGEETQY
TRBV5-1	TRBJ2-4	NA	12	ASMVIRRKNIQY
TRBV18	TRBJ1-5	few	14	ASSRTRGPLGQPQH
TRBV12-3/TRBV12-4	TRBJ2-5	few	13	ASSLFGTGEETQY
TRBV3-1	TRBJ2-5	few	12	ASSQRGSEETQY
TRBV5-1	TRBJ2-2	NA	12	ASSLRGDTGELF
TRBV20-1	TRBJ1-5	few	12	SASKGLGNQPQH
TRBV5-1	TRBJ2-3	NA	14	ASSGGTIGYTDTQY
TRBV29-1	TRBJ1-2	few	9	SAIGQGGYT
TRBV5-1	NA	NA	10	ASSLEEYEQY